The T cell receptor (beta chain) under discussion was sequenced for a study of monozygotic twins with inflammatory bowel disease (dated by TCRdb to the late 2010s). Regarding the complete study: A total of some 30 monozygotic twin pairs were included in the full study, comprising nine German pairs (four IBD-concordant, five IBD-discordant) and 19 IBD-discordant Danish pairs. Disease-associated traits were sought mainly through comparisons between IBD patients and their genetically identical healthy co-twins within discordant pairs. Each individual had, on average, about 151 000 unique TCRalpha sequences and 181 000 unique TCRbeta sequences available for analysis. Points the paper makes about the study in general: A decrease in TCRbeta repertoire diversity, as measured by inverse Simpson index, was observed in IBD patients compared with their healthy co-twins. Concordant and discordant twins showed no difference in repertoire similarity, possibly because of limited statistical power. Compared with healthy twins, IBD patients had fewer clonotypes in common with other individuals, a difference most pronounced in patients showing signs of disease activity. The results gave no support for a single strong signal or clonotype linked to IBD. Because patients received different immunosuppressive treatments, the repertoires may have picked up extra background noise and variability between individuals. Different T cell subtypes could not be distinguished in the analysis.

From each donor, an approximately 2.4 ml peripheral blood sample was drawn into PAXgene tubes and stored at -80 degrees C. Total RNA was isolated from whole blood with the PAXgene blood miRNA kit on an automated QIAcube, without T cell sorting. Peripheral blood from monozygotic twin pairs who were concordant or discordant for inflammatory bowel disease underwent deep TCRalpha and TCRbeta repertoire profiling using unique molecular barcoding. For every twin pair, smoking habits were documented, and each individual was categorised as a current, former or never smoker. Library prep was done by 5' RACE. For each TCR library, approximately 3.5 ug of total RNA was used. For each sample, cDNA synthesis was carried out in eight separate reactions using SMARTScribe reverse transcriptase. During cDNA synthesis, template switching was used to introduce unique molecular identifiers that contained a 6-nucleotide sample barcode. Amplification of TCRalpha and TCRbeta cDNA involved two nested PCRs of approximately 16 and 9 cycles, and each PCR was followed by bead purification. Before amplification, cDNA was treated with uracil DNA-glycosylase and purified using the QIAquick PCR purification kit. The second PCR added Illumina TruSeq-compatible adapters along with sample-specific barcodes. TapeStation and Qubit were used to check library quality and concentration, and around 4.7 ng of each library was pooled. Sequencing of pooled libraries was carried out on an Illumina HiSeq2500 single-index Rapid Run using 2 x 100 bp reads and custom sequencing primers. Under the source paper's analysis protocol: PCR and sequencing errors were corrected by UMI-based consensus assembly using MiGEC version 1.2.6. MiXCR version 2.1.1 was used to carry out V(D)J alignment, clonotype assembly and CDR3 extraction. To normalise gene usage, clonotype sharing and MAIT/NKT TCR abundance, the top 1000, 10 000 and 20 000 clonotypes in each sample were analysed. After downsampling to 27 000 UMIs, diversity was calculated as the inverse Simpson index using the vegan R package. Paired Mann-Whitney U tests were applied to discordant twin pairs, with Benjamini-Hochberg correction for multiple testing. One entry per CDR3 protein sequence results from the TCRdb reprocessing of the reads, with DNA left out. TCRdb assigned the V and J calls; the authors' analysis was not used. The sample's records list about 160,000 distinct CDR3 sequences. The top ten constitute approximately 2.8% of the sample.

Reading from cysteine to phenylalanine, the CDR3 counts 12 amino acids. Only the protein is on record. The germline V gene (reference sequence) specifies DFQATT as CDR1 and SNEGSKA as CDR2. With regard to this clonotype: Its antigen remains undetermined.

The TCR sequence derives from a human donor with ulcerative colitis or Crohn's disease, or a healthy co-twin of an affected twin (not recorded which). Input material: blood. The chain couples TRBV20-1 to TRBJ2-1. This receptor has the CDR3 CSATYSNNEQFF.